This T cell receptor (beta chain) is drawn from a study of post-analysis software for immune sequencing data. Trimming took 5 bases from V and 6 from J, leaving 8 bases between them. This CDR3 is 12 amino acids long. CDR1 is SGHTA and CDR2 is FQGNSA in the germline V gene. Points from the study as a whole: Five or six TRBV segments were more frequent in patients than controls; TRBV5-6, TRBV5-1 and TRBV20-1 belonged to this group.

Prepared libraries of TCR beta cDNA carried unique molecular identifiers. In TCRdb, the PCR reads were re-called with MiXCR into one record per CDR3 protein. The sample shows some 890,000 distinct CDR3 sequences, approximately 50% of them seen only once. In regard to this clonotype: What it binds is unknown.

The sequenced sample consisted of blood. The rearrangement uses TRBV7-2 and TRBJ2-1; the D is unclear. The sequence derives from a girl aged 10 to 17 with multiple sclerosis. CDR3 loop: CASSKTGNEQFF. In DNA, the CDR3 is TGTGCCAGCAGCAAAACGGGCAATGAGCAGTTCTTC. The full variable domain, in which reference TRBV7-2 and TRBJ2-1 provide the parts outside the CDR3, is GAGVSQSPSNKVTEKGKDVELRCDPISGHTALYWYRQSLGQGLEFLIYFQGNSAPDKSGLPSDRFSAERTGGSVSTLTIQRTQQEDSAVYLCASSKTGNEQFFGPGTRLTVL.